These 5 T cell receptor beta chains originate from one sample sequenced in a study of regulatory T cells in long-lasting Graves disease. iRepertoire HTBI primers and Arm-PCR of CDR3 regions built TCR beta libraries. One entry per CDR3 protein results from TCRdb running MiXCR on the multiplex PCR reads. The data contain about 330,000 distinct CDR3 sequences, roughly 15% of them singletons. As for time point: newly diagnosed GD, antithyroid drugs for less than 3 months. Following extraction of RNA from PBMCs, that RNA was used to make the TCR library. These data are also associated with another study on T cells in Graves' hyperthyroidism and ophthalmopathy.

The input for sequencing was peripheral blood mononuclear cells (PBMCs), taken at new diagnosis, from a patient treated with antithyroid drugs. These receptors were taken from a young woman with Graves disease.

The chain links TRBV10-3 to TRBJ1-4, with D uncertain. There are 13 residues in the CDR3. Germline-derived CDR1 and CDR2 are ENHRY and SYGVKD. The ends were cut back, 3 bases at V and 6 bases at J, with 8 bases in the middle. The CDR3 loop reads CAISDNSDEKLFF. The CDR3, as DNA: TGTGCCATCAGTGATAACAGCGATGAAAAACTGTTTTTT.

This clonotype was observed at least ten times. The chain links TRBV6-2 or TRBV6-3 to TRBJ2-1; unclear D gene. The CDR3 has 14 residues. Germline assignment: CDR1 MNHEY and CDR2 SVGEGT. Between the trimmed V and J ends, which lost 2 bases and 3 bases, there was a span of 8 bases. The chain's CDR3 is CASSYRAGYNEQFF. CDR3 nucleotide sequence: TGTGCCAGCAGTTACCGGGCTGGCTACAATGAGCAGTTCTTC.

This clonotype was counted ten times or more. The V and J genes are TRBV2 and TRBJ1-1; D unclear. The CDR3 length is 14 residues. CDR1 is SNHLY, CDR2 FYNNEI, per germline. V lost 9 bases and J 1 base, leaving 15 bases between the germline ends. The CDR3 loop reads CARSTEDENTEAFF. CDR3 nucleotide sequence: TGTGCCAGGAGCACTGAGGACGAGAACACTGAAGCTTTCTTT. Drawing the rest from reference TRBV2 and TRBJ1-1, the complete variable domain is EPEVTQTPSHQVTQMGQEVILRCVPISNHLYFYWYRQILGQKVEFLVSFYNNEISEKSEIFDDQFSVERPDGSNFTLKIRSTKLEDSAMYFCARSTEDENTEAFFGQGTRLTVV.

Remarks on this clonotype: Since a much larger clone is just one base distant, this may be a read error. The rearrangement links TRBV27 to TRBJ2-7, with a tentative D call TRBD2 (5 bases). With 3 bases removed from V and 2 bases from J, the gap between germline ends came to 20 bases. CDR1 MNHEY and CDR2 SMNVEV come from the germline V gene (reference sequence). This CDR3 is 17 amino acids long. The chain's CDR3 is CASSFAGLVGAPYEQYF. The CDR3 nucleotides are TGTGCCAGCAGTTTCGCCGGGCTAGTGGGAGCCCCCTACGAGCAGTACTTC.

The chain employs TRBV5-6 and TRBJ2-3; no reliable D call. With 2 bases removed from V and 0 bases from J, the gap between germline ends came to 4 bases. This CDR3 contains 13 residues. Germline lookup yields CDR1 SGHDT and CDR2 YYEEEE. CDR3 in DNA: TGTGCCAGCAGCTTCAAGAGCACAGATACGCAGTATTTT. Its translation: CASSFKSTDTQYF.